This TCR beta chain was documented in a study of cytomegalovirus exposure and HLA in healthy donors. Broader study findings: CMV serostatus was the sole immune exposure data available.

Amplification used 60 Vbeta primers and 13 Jbeta primers. The table came from immunoSEQ multiplex PCR; TCRdb's copy has only in-frame clones and leaves some out. This table holds tens of thousands of clones, about two thirds found once. The V segment lost 0 bases and the J segment 4 bases; nucleotides outside the gene matches: 8. Germline assignment: CDR1 SGHDN and CDR2 FVKESK. The CDR3 sequence is 16 residues long. In regard to this clone: Its antigen is currently unknown.

The receptor comes from a young woman in good health and CMV-seronegative. The sample comprised PBMCs. The chain combines TRBV14 with TRBJ2-5, with 7 bases fitting TRBD1. The CDR3 loop reads CASSQEEGGPGETQYF. The DNA for the CDR3 is TGTGCCAGCAGCCAAGAGGAAGGGGGCCCTGGAGAGACCCAGTACTTC. The whole variable domain, remainder taken from reference TRBV14 and TRBJ2-5, is EAGVTQFPSHSVIEKGQTVTLRCDPISGHDNLYWYRRVMGKEIKFLLHFVKESKQDESGMPNNRFLAERTGGTYSTLKVQPAELEDSGVYFCASSQEEGGPGETQYFGPGTRLLVL.